The clone carrying this T cell receptor beta chain showed up just once. Its antigen is not identified. The record originates from a study of graft-versus-host responses after intestinal transplantation. Study summary: Anti-thymocyte globulin served as induction for all recipients, who then took tacrolimus and steroids for approximately three years.

Study-level results: Ileal or blood samples showed some GvH clones first, and such clones were also found in recipient marrow. Early post-transplant declines in HvG were associated with peak levels of circulating GvH clones. High graft-versus-host to host-versus-graft T cell clonal ratios marked allografts of patients with graft-donor macrochimerism.

The CDR3 spans 18 residues. TCRdb's table, derived via immunoSEQ multiplex PCR, lists solely in-frame clones and lacks some. The sample carries over 75,000 clones, 70% to 90% recorded once. This sample comprised unstimulated CD4+ T cells sorted from spleen or lymph node cells, obtained before intestinal transplant. V is TRBV21-1 and J is TRBJ2-7; whether TRBD2, the table's D call, matches the DNA was not checked. TRBV21-1 is a listed pseudogene. This receptor was identified in a human donor who received an intestinal transplant. The CDR3 DNA reads as TGTGCCAGCAGCAAAGATGGGTTGAGGTTCGGCAGCTCCTACGAGCAGTACTTC. Translated, it gives CASSKDGLRFGSSYEQYF.